This T cell receptor beta chain was found in a study of cytomegalovirus exposure and HLA in healthy donors. Comment on this clone: What it binds is not known.

With 60 Vbeta and 13 Jbeta primers, the PCR was carried out. TCRdb's table, derived via immunoSEQ multiplex PCR, lists solely in-frame clones and lacks some. This table holds some 110,000 clones, 70% to 80% found once. The study, taken as a whole, reports: Accurate prediction of most subjects' HLA-A and HLA-B alleles from TCR beta sequences was reported.

J gave up 3 bases and V 8 bases, and 5 bases lay outside the gene matches. CDR3 size: 14 residues. Germline V gene data show CDR1 as GTSNPN and CDR2 as SVGIG (reference sequence). The chain is built from TRBV30 and TRBJ2-2, with 11 bases aligning to TRBD1. Material: PBMCs. This TCR derives from a man aged 50-60 years in good health and CMV-seropositive. The CDR3 nucleotides are TGTGCCCTGGGGGACAGGGGGTACACCGGGGAGCTGTTTTTT. Amino acids: CALGDRGYTGELFF.